This entry describes one T cell receptor (beta chain). Antigen unknown. The data were taken from a study of cytomegalovirus exposure and HLA in healthy donors. General study findings and limits: A few chains linked to CMV were shown in vitro to be specific for CMV antigens.

Here immunoSEQ multiplex PCR was the method, and the copy in TCRdb shows in-frame clones only, minus some. There are fewer than 300,000 clones in the sample; around 89% occur only once, and about 0.99% lies in the top ten. Input material: PBMCs. This clonotype was sampled from a woman aged 18 to 35 in good health and CMV-seronegative.

The CDR3 DNA is TGTGCCAGCAGCTTAGTTGCAGGGGTTAACACCGGGGAGCTGTTTTTT. Its translation: CASSLVAGVNTGELFF. V gene TRBV7-3 combines with J gene TRBJ2-2; TRBD1 might be the D (6 bases). CDR1 and CDR2 (germline): SGHTA, FQGTGA. CDR3 size: 16 residues. Trimming left V 2 bases short and J 2 bases short, with 12 bases between.